The 30 T cell receptor beta chains listed next were all sequenced from one sample in a study of memory CD4+ T cells and cytomegalovirus serostatus. The protocol was immunoSEQ multiplex PCR, while the TCRdb copy is restricted to in-frame clones and leaves out a portion. The sample consists of about 64,000 clones, 75% to 80% of them appearing once. Single viable CD3+CD4+CD8-CD45RO+ cells were sorted as the memory CD4+ T cells. Specimen: memory CD4+ T cells from blood. These receptors were obtained from an adult in good health and CMV-seronegative.

This sequence joins TRBV7-8 and TRBJ2-7, with TRBD1 matching 11 bases. This CDR3 spans 15 amino acids. The germline CDR1 and CDR2 sequences are SGHVS and FQNEAQ. The V and J ends lost 4 bases and 3 bases, in that order; junction bases with no gene match: 5. CDR3 amino acids: CASSSPGQGDYEQYF. The CDR3 bases are TGTGCCAGCAGCTCGCCGGGACAGGGGGACTACGAGCAGTACTTC.

The rearrangement links TRBV9 to TRBJ1-4; D is unclear. The V gene's germline CDR1 is SGDLS and CDR2 YYNGEE. Between the trimmed V and J ends, which lost 0 bases and 3 bases, there was a span of 6 bases. The CDR3 extends over 14 amino acids. CDR3 bases: TGTGCCAGCAGCGTAGAGGGAGCTAATGAAAAACTGTTTTTT. It translates to CASSVEGANEKLFF.

The gene calls are TRBV9 and TRBJ1-5, with 10 bases that match TRBD1. The CDR3 runs 16 residues. Trimming took 7 bases from V and 0 from J; bases not matched to a gene: 7. Germline V gene data show CDR1 as SGDLS and CDR2 as YYNGEE. CDR3: CASGGDRGRSNQPQHF. The CDR3 nucleotides are TGTGCCAGCGGGGGGGACAGGGGACGTAGCAATCAGCCCCAGCATTTT.

This chain uses TRBV5-1 with TRBJ1-1, with D uncertain. The CDR3 has 12 residues. V lost 5 bases to trimming and J lost 7 bases, with 12 bases between them. Germline V gene lookup returns CDR1 SGHRS and CDR2 YFSETQ. The DNA of the CDR3 is TGCGCCAGCAGGCCACCAGGCAGTGAAGCTTTCTTT. It is translated as CASRPPGSEAFF.

This clone is judged medium-sized (0.01 to 0.1%). The chain combines TRBV7-9 with TRBJ1-1; D ambiguous. The germline V and J ends were trimmed by 5 bases and 0 bases, with 10 bases remaining between them. The germline gives CDR1 SEHNR, CDR2 FQNEAQ (reference sequence). This CDR3 region has 14 residues. The CDR3 DNA reads TGTGCCAGCAGCCGTAGCTCCTTGAACACTGAAGCTTTCTTT. Translation: CASSRSSLNTEAFF. The full variable domain, completed using reference TRBV7-9 and TRBJ1-1, is DTGVSQNPRHKITKRGQNVTFRCDPISEHNRLYWYRQTLGQGPEFLTYFQNEAQLEKSRLLSDRFSAERPKGSFSTLEIQRTEQGDSAMYLCASSRSSLNTEAFFGQGTRLTVV.

This sequence joins TRBV5-1 and TRBJ1-1; the D gene is possibly TRBD1 (5 bases). Trimming took 5 bases from V and 2 from J, leaving 10 bases between them. The CDR3 has 13 residues. CDR1 SGHRS and CDR2 YFSETQ come from the germline V gene. CDR3 sequence: CASSEGTNTEAFF. The CDR3 region has the DNA TGCGCCAGCAGTGAAGGGACCAACACTGAAGCTTTCTTT.

This clone was seen just once. The gene calls are TRBV2 and TRBJ1-4; 7 bases agree with TRBD1. V lost 8 bases, J lost 7 bases, and 4 bases stayed unmatched. Per germline, CDR1 SNHLY and CDR2 FYNNEI. The length of the CDR3 is 12 residues. This CDR3 reads CASQGGGEKLFF. CDR3 nucleotide sequence: TGTGCCAGCCAGGGGGGGGGTGAAAAACTGTTTTTT. Complete variable domain (other parts from reference TRBV2 and TRBJ1-4): EPEVTQTPSHQVTQMGQEVILRCVPISNHLYFYWYRQILGQKVEFLVSFYNNEISEKSEIFDDQFSVERPDGSNFTLKIRSTKLEDSAMYFCASQGGGEKLFFGSGTQLSVL.

V is TRBV5-4 and J is TRBJ1-1; no clear D. The CDR3 is 14 amino acids. The V gene lost 5 bases and the J gene lost 2 bases, with 13 bases spanning the gap. CDR1 and CDR2 from the germline V gene are SGHNT and YYREEE (reference sequence). CDR3 in DNA: TGTGCCAGCAGGGGATCGAAGGGAAACACTGAAGCTTTCTTT. Protein sequence: CASRGSKGNTEAFF.

V gene TRBV6-6 combines with J gene TRBJ2-1; TRBD1 agrees at 7 bases. The CDR3 runs to 15 residues. Germline loops: CDR1 MNHNY, CDR2 SVGAGI (reference sequence). Germline trimming cut 4 bases from V and 5 bases from J; bases unmatched to any gene: 8. The CDR3 loop reads CASSSSGQKNNEQFF. CDR3 in DNA: TGTGCCAGCAGTTCGTCGGGACAGAAGAACAATGAGCAGTTCTTC.

In this sample, this clone turned up a few times. The sample has other DNA sequences that encode this CDR3 too. This chain connects TRBV6-6 to TRBJ1-4; D possibly corresponds to TRBD1 (5 bases). This CDR3 has 13 residues. Germline V gene sequence: CDR1 MNHNY, CDR2 SVGAGI (reference sequence). V lost 3 bases, J lost 7 bases, and 9 bases lay in between. The CDR3 bases are TGTGCCAGCAGTTATGGGACTGGTGAAAAACTGTTTTTT. Residues: CASSYGTGEKLFF.

The chain employs TRBV7-3 and TRBJ2-3; no clear D. The CDR3 contains 15 residues. CDR1 and CDR2 from the germline V gene are SGHTA and FQGTGA. V was cut by 5 bases and J by 0 bases, with 12 bases left in between. CDR3 residues: CASSLSPVSTDTQYF. CDR3 DNA sequence: TGTGCCAGCAGCCTCTCCCCAGTAAGCACAGATACGCAGTATTTT.

The chain links TRBV5-8 to TRBJ2-7, with 12 nucleotides matching TRBD2. Germline V gene data show CDR1 as SGHTS and CDR2 as YDEGEE. This CDR3 comprises 14 residues. V shed 4 bases, J shed 5 bases, and the junction held 4 bases outside the gene matches. In DNA form, the CDR3 reads TGTGCCAGCAGCCCTAGCGGGGGGGCCCACGAGCAGTACTTC. Protein: CASSPSGGAHEQYF.

The chain is built from TRBV6-5 and TRBJ1-2, with 8 bases matching TRBD1. The CDR3 loop spans 13 amino acids. Germline CDR1 and CDR2: MNHEY and SVGAGI. After removal of 6 bases from V and 7 bases from J, the junction contained 7 bases not matched to a gene. This CDR3 is CASSDPQGAGYTF. DNA of the CDR3: TGTGCCAGCAGCGACCCCCAGGGGGCTGGCTACACCTTC.

The V and J genes are TRBV18 and TRBJ2-1; 10 nucleotides agree with TRBD2. CDR3 length: 16 amino acids. The junction had 3 bases not matched to a gene; V was cut back by 2 bases and J by 2 bases. The V gene's germline CDR1 is KGHSH and CDR2 LQKENI. DNA of the CDR3: TGTGCCAGCTCACCAGCTAGCGGGAGCCCCTACAATGAGCAGTTCTTC. This codes for CASSPASGSPYNEQFF.

J is TRBJ1-2 and V is TRBV7-8; a possible D gene is TRBD1 (5 bases). This CDR3 spans 16 amino acids. The V end was cut by 4 bases, the J end by 5 bases, with 20 bases between. Germline V lookup: CDR1 SGHVS, CDR2 FQNEAQ. The CDR3 region has the DNA TGTGCCAGCAGCTCGGGGCGGGGAGGCTCCCAATATGGCTACACCTTC. This translates into CASSSGRGGSQYGYTF.

CDR3 nucleotide sequence: TGCAGCGTTGAAGGGCCCGGGGCGGGAGCCCTGGATACGCAGTATTTT. It yields the protein CSVEGPGAGALDTQYF. The J gene is TRBJ2-3, the V gene TRBV29-1; 7 bases line up with TRBD2. Germline values: CDR1 SQVTM, CDR2 ANQGSEA. CDR3 length: 16 amino acids. V dropped 1 base and J dropped 6; count of bases not matched to a gene: 13.

CDR3 bases: TGTGCCATCAGCTCCGAGGGGGTGAGTGGCTACACCTTC. It is translated as CAISSEGVSGYTF. The chain employs TRBV10-3 and TRBJ1-2; perhaps TRBD1 as D (6 bases). The V gene lost 6 bases and the J gene lost 7 bases, with 15 bases spanning the gap. The CDR3 loop spans 13 amino acids. Germline loops: CDR1 ENHRY, CDR2 SYGVKD.

The chain carries TRBV11-2 and TRBJ1-3; tentatively, D is TRBD1 (5 bases). The CDR3 loop spans 16 amino acids. Germline V lookup: CDR1 SGHAT, CDR2 FQNNGV. V gave up 2 bases and J gave up 4 bases, with 15 bases separating them. This CDR3 reads CASSLLAGTVGNTIYF. CDR3 nucleotides: TGTGCCAGCAGCTTACTTGCAGGGACGGTCGGAAACACCATATATTTT.

The chain employs TRBV11-1 and TRBJ2-5, with TRBD2 matching 12 bases. This CDR3 region has 15 residues. J was trimmed by 2 bases and V by 6 bases; bases with no gene match: 4. The germline V gene encodes CDR1 SGHAT and CDR2 FQDESV (reference sequence). This chain's CDR3 is CASRRGLAGQETQYF. The DNA for the CDR3 is TGTGCCAGCAGGAGAGGACTAGCGGGACAAGAGACCCAGTACTTC.

The chain links TRBV18 to TRBJ1-1; TRBD1 matches at 10 bases. Trimming took 3 bases from V and 1 from J; bases not matched to a gene: 5. The CDR3 consists of 16 residues. CDR1 is KGHSH, CDR2 LQKENI, per germline. The CDR3 DNA is TGTGCCAGCTCACCGGACAGGGGGAGTTGGAACACTGAAGCTTTCTTT. Translating it yields CASSPDRGSWNTEAFF.

The J gene is TRBJ2-7, the V gene TRBV2; 10 positions match TRBD2. After removal of 3 bases from V and 5 bases from J, the junction contained 7 bases not matched to a gene. This CDR3 contains 15 residues. Germline V gene lookup returns CDR1 SNHLY and CDR2 FYNNEI. CDR3 in DNA: TGTGCCAGCAGTGACCGGAGCGGGAGGGGGGACGAGCAGTACTTC. This codes for CASSDRSGRGDEQYF.

The sample holds one count of this clone. The V call is TRBV4-2, the J call TRBJ2-7; 9 nucleotides align to TRBD2. Germline lookup yields CDR1 LGHNA and CDR2 YNFKEQ. The CDR3 runs to 14 residues. The trim removed 4 bases at V and 4 bases at J, leaving 5 bases unmatched. The CDR3 nucleotides are TGTGCCAGCAGCCGAGAAGCGGGAGGTTACGAGCAGTACTTC. Residues: CASSREAGGYEQYF.

This clone was seen more than once but under ten times. This chain links TRBV9 with TRBJ2-2; 7 bases agree with TRBD1. Trimming took 2 bases from V and 6 from J; bases not matched to a gene: 4. The CDR3 sequence is 14 residues long. Per germline, CDR1 SGDLS and CDR2 YYNGEE. CDR3 protein: CASSVTGTPGELFF. The CDR3, as DNA: TGTGCCAGCAGCGTGACAGGGACCCCCGGGGAGCTGTTTTTT.

The V call is TRBV10-3, the J call TRBJ1-2; 10 bases map to TRBD1. The CDR3 covers 14 residues. Germline CDR1 is ENHRY and CDR2 is SYGVKD. Trimming removed 5 bases from V and 7 bases from J; junction bases left unmatched: 7. CDR3 sequence (DNA): TGTGCCATCAGTATCGGGACAGGGGTCGTTGGCTACACCTTC. This codes for CAISIGTGVVGYTF.

This clone was counted once. This chain connects TRBV2 to TRBJ1-3; D is unresolved. CDR1 SNHLY and CDR2 FYNNEI come from the germline V gene. V was trimmed by 0 bases and J by 0 bases, leaving 9 bases between them. This CDR3 region has 16 residues. CDR3 in amino acids: CASSEAKGYSGNTIYF. The CDR3 bases are TGTGCCAGCAGTGAAGCGAAAGGGTACTCTGGAAACACCATATATTTT.

In its sample, this clone was seen once. The chain couples TRBV7-3 to TRBJ2-7, with 11 bases matching TRBD2. The CDR3 runs 15 residues. Germline values: CDR1 SGHTA, CDR2 FQGTGA. The trim removed 5 bases at V and 6 bases at J, leaving 9 bases unmatched. In nucleotides, the CDR3 is TGTGCCAGCAGCCAAACTAGCGGGAGAGTAACCGAGCAGTACTTC. It yields the protein CASSQTSGRVTEQYF.

This rearrangement joins TRBV23-1 to TRBJ2-7; possibly TRBD1 for D (5 bases). TRBV23-1 is an open reading frame, and its role is uncertain. The V gene lost 0 bases and the J gene lost 1 base, with 16 bases spanning the gap. CDR3 length equals 17 residues. The CDR3 loop is CASSQSVEQGRSYEQYF. CDR3 in DNA: TGCGCCAGCAGTCAATCGGTCGAGCAGGGTAGATCCTACGAGCAGTACTTC.

This clone has just a few counts. The chain recombines TRBV9 with TRBJ2-3; 10 bases match TRBD2. This CDR3 has 16 residues. The V segment lost 4 bases and the J segment 6 bases; nucleotides outside the gene matches: 11. Germline CDR1 SGDLS, CDR2 YYNGEE. For the CDR3, the DNA is TGTGCCAGCAGCTTAACAGCGGGGGGGCCGTTGGATACGCAGTATTTT. Its translation is CASSLTAGGPLDTQYF.

V usage is TRBV30 and J usage is TRBJ2-5; possible D gene TRBD2, 6 bases. Trimming took off 0 bases at V and 1 base at J, with 6 bases between the two ends. The CDR3 contains 13 residues. Per the germline V gene, CDR1 is GTSNPN and CDR2 is SVGIG (reference sequence). CDR3 in amino acids: CAWSVGGQETQYF. DNA for the CDR3: TGTGCCTGGAGTGTGGGGGGCCAAGAGACCCAGTACTTC.

The chain combines TRBV19 with TRBJ1-3, with D maybe TRBD1 (6 bases). The CDR3 is 14 amino acids. CDR1 and CDR2 from the germline V gene are LNHDA and SQIVND (reference sequence). Trimming stripped 7 bases from V and 4 bases from J, with 14 bases between. The CDR3 loop is CASTSTGLGNTIYF. CDR3 DNA: TGTGCCAGTACTTCGACAGGTTTAGGAAACACCATATATTTT.